The 32 T cell receptor beta chains below all came from one sample that was sequenced in a study of blood T cell repertoires in COVID-19. Clones were sequenced by immunoSEQ multiplex PCR, and TCRdb holds only the in-frame ones, with some missing. The sample contains about 120,000 clones, over 80% of which appear only once. The sample was peripheral blood. The origin of the receptors is a woman aged 70-85 years with acute or convalescent COVID-19.

The chain combines TRBV18 with TRBJ2-1, with 11 bases matching TRBD1. V shed 5 bases and J 2 bases; nucleotides not matched to a gene: 2. The CDR3 is 15 residues long. Germline CDR1 reads KGHSH; CDR2 reads LQKENI. CDR3 nucleotide sequence: TGTGCCAGCTCATCGGGACAGGGGGCCTACAATGAGCAGTTCTTC. It encodes CASSSGQGAYNEQFF.

The CDR3 protein is CASSPSGGSYEQYF. DNA of the CDR3: TGTGCCAGCAGCCCTAGCGGGGGGAGCTACGAGCAGTACTTC. The chain employs TRBV3-1 (or the pseudogene TRBV3-2) and TRBJ2-7; 11 bases map to TRBD2. The germline V gene encodes CDR1 LGHDT and CDR2 YNNKEL (reference sequence). V was pared by 4 bases and J by 3 bases, with 2 bases of the junction left unmatched. The CDR3 is 14 amino acids.

This chain links TRBV5-4 with TRBJ1-2; D perhaps matches TRBD1 (6 bases). V dropped 2 bases and J dropped 2 bases, with 13 bases sitting between them. The length of the CDR3 is 15 residues. Germline CDR1 is SGHNT and CDR2 is YYREEE (reference sequence). CDR3 DNA sequence: TGTGCCAGCAGCTTAGGCAGGCAGGGGAACTATGGCTACACCTTC. This sequence encodes CASSLGRQGNYGYTF.

The chain has TRBV6-5 and TRBJ1-5, with D tentatively TRBD1 (5 bases). The CDR3 runs to 13 residues. Germline V gene lookup returns CDR1 MNHEY and CDR2 SVGAGI. Trimming left V 4 bases short and J 6 bases short, with 10 bases between. CDR3 residues: CASSWGDGQPQHF. CDR3 bases: TGTGCCAGCAGTTGGGGGGACGGTCAGCCCCAGCATTTT.

J is TRBJ1-6 and V is TRBV5-1; a weak D match, TRBD1 (5 bases). V gave up 4 bases and J gave up 6 bases, with 14 bases separating them. The CDR3 has 15 amino acids. Germline CDR1 and CDR2: SGHRS and YFSETQ. The CDR3 spells CASSTPTEFNSPLHF. The CDR3, as DNA: TGCGCCAGCAGCACCCCGACAGAGTTTAATTCACCCCTCCACTTT.

This chain uses TRBV27 with TRBJ2-5, with TRBD2 matching over 8 bases. The V gene's germline CDR1 is MNHEY and CDR2 SMNVEV (reference sequence). V lost 7 bases to trimming and J lost 5 bases; unmatched junction nucleotides: 15. The CDR3 loop spans 16 amino acids. CDR3 sequence reads: CASKAGGGLEGETQYF. As DNA, the CDR3 is TGTGCCAGCAAAGCAGGCGGGGGACTAGAGGGTGAGACCCAGTACTTC.

This sequence joins TRBV4-1 and TRBJ2-3; D is perhaps TRBD2 (5 bases). Trimming removed 0 bases from V and 8 bases from J, with 15 bases in between. Per germline, CDR1 MGHRA and CDR2 YSYEKL. The CDR3 is 15 residues long. The CDR3 DNA reads TGCGCCAGCAGCCAAGACCCCGGACTTTTAGGTACGCAGTATTTT. Translation: CASSQDPGLLGTQYF.

This rearrangement joins TRBV6-5 to TRBJ1-2; TRBD1 is a possible D gene (6 bases). From germline, CDR1 is MNHEY and CDR2 SVGAGI. The CDR3 has 11 residues. Trimming removed 5 bases at V and 7 bases at J, with 8 bases between. In DNA form, the CDR3 reads TGTGCCAGCAGTAAGGGGGTTGGCTACACCTTC. Amino acids: CASSKGVGYTF.

This clone was detected a few times. The CDR3, as DNA: TGTGCCAGCAGCCAAGAGATCGGGGTGGTTTATGGCTACACCTTC. Translating it yields CASSQEIGVVYGYTF. V gene TRBV14 combines with J gene TRBJ1-2; D remains unclear. V gave up 0 bases and J gave up 5 bases, with 13 bases separating them. CDR3 length: 15 amino acids. Germline CDR1 reads SGHDN; CDR2 reads FVKESK. The complete variable domain, with remaining parts taken from reference TRBV14 and TRBJ1-2, reads EAGVTQFPSHSVIEKGQTVTLRCDPISGHDNLYWYRRVMGKEIKFLLHFVKESKQDESGMPNNRFLAERTGGTYSTLKVQPAELEDSGVYFCASSQEIGVVYGYTFGSGTRLTVV.

J is TRBJ1-1 and V is TRBV13; 8 nucleotides match TRBD1. The CDR3 extends over 17 amino acids. The ends lost 4 bases at V and 1 base at J; junction bases unmatched: 11. Germline values: CDR1 PRHDT, CDR2 FYEKMQ (reference sequence). The CDR3 DNA is TGTGCCAGCAGCTCGCTTACTAGGACAGGGAAGAACACTGAAGCTTTCTTT. The encoded protein is CASSSLTRTGKNTEAFF.

The chain is built from TRBV27 and TRBJ1-2; D is unclear. This CDR3 spans 16 amino acids. Germline-derived CDR1 and CDR2 are MNHEY and SMNVEV (reference sequence). Trimming cost V 0 bases and J 4 bases, with 15 bases left between them. The CDR3 protein is CASSLSSPGGGYGYTF. CDR3 DNA: TGTGCCAGCAGTTTATCTTCCCCGGGAGGAGGCTATGGCTACACCTTC.

This chain uses TRBV19 with TRBJ1-2; unclear D gene. The germline V gene encodes CDR1 LNHDA and CDR2 SQIVND (reference sequence). The CDR3 is 14 amino acids. Between the trimmed V and J ends, which lost 6 bases and 8 bases, there was a span of 19 bases. Written as DNA, the CDR3 is TGTGCCAGTAGGCCGTCAGGCAACCCTACCGGCTACACCTTC. It specifies CASRPSGNPTGYTF.

The genes are TRBV6-6 and TRBJ1-5; D is possibly TRBD1 (6 bases). Germline CDR1 MNHNY, CDR2 SVGAGI (reference sequence). With 8 bases removed from V and 6 bases from J, the gap between germline ends came to 14 bases. This CDR3 is 13 amino acids long. The CDR3 region has the DNA TGTGCCAGCGAAGGACAGCCGATTCAGCCCCAGCATTTT. It is translated as CASEGQPIQPQHF.

The chain recombines TRBV28 with TRBJ1-1; maybe TRBD1 (5 bases). In germline, CDR1 is MDHEN, CDR2 SYDVKM. Trimming removed 4 bases from V and 0 bases from J, with 9 bases in between. The CDR3 is 14 residues long. As DNA, the CDR3 is TGTGCCAGCAGTTCCCCGACAGTGAACACTGAAGCTTTCTTT. Its protein product is CASSSPTVNTEAFF.

The rearrangement uses TRBV6-6 and TRBJ2-2; D is ambiguous. Trimming removed 7 bases from V and 7 bases from J, with 13 bases in between. The CDR3 contains 13 residues. The V gene's germline CDR1 is MNHNY and CDR2 SVGAGI (reference sequence). The CDR3 DNA sequence: TGTGCCAGCATCAACCCGGCGGTCGGGGAGCTGTTTTTT. Translation: CASINPAVGELFF.

This sequence joins TRBV19 and TRBJ1-5; 7 nucleotides align to TRBD1. V lost 1 base and J lost 9; bases outside the gene matches: 9. Germline CDR1 is LNHDA and CDR2 is SQIVND (reference sequence). CDR3 size: 15 residues. The CDR3 sequence: CASSIVPTGWSPQHF. CDR3 in DNA: TGTGCCAGTAGTATAGTGCCGACAGGGTGGTCGCCCCAGCATTTT.

The CDR3 nucleotides read TGTGCCAGCAGCTTATACACAGGGGCTCACTATGGCTACACCTTC. Protein product: CASSLYTGAHYGYTF. The chain has TRBV7-2 and TRBJ1-2; TRBD1 matches 7 bases. Per the germline V gene, CDR1 is SGHTA and CDR2 is FQGNSA. CDR3 length: 15 amino acids. J lost 3 bases, V lost 2 bases, and 6 bases had no gene match. The full variable domain, with the rest looked up from reference TRBV7-2 and TRBJ1-2, is GAGVSQSPSNKVTEKGKDVELRCDPISGHTALYWYRQSLGQGLEFLIYFQGNSAPDKSGLPSDRFSAERTGGSVSTLTIQRTQQEDSAVYLCASSLYTGAHYGYTFGSGTRLTVV.

The J gene is TRBJ1-5, the V gene TRBV2; TRBD1 is a possible D gene (5 bases). This CDR3 has 16 amino acids. CDR1 is SNHLY, CDR2 FYNNEI, per germline. Between the trimmed V and J ends, which lost 7 bases and 0 bases, there was a span of 16 bases. The chain's CDR3 is CASTLNRGSSNQPQHF. The CDR3 nucleotides are TGTGCCAGCACCCTGAACCGGGGGAGTAGCAATCAGCCCCAGCATTTT.

The chain carries TRBV30 and TRBJ2-3; a possible D gene is TRBD1 (7 bases). Germline V gene lookup returns CDR1 GTSNPN and CDR2 SVGIG (reference sequence). The CDR3 loop spans 14 amino acids. V lost 4 bases and J 4 bases, leaving 15 bases between the germline ends. The CDR3 loop is CAWTTRGAPDTQYF. In DNA, the CDR3 is TGTGCCTGGACAACCAGGGGGGCCCCAGATACGCAGTATTTT.

This rearrangement joins TRBV6-5 to TRBJ1-2; 7 bases line up with TRBD1. V was clipped by 6 bases and J by 8 bases; unmatched bases: 12. Per the germline V gene, CDR1 is MNHEY and CDR2 is SVGAGI. The CDR3 extends over 14 amino acids. The DNA for the CDR3 is TGTGCCAGCAGCTATGGGGACAGTCGGGGCGGCTACACCTTC. Its translation is CASSYGDSRGGYTF.

The rearrangement links TRBV12-3 or TRBV12-4 to TRBJ1-1; 7 bases fit TRBD1. This CDR3 contains 12 residues. V dropped 8 bases and J dropped 11; count of bases not matched to a gene: 11. The CDR3 DNA follows: TGTGCCAGCGGCCTCCGACAGGGTCTGGCTTTCTTT. Its protein is CASGLRQGLAFF.

This clone was observed a handful of times. The CDR3 sequence: CASSQDRNSLGNTIYF. CDR3 coding DNA: TGCGCCAGCAGCCAAGATCGGAACAGCCTTGGAAACACCATATATTTT. This chain uses TRBV4-1 with TRBJ1-3; no clear D gene. Between the trimmed V and J ends, which lost 0 bases and 3 bases, there was a span of 12 bases. CDR3 size: 16 residues. CDR1 is MGHRA, CDR2 YSYEKL, per germline.

This chain connects TRBV6-5 to TRBJ1-2; D is unresolved. The CDR3 covers 12 residues. V lost 2 bases, J lost 5 bases, and 6 bases lay in between. Per germline, CDR1 MNHEY and CDR2 SVGAGI. CDR3 DNA sequence: TGTGCCAGCAGTTACAGCGGGTATGGCTACACCTTC. Its protein is CASSYSGYGYTF.

The chain links TRBV28 to TRBJ1-2, with TRBD1 matching 10 bases. From germline, CDR1 is MDHEN and CDR2 SYDVKM. V lost 7 bases and J lost 7; bases outside the gene matches: 9. CDR3 length: 14 amino acids. CDR3 in DNA: TGTGCCAGCATCGATCCCGGGACAGGGGCTGGCTACACCTTC. Translation gives CASIDPGTGAGYTF.

The chain combines TRBV9 with TRBJ1-3; 9 bases fit TRBD1. After removal of 5 bases from V and 5 bases from J, the junction contained 11 bases not matched to a gene. This CDR3 contains 16 residues. CDR1 and CDR2 from the germline V gene are SGDLS and YYNGEE. DNA for the CDR3: TGTGCCAGCAGTTATAGCCGGGACAGGGCACGAAACACCATATATTTT. Amino acids: CASSYSRDRARNTIYF.

Here the CDR3 reads CASSFASGGVKGYNEQFF. CDR3 coding DNA: TGTGCCAGCAGCTTCGCTAGCGGGGGGGTTAAAGGCTACAATGAGCAGTTCTTC. This rearrangement joins TRBV5-6 to TRBJ2-1, with 12 bases fitting TRBD2. The trim removed 2 bases at V and 3 bases at J, leaving 9 bases unmatched. The germline V gene has CDR1 SGHDT and CDR2 YYEEEE. CDR3 length: 18 amino acids.

The V call is TRBV7-9, the J call TRBJ1-1; D perhaps matches TRBD1 (6 bases). V was clipped by 7 bases and J by 1 base, with 13 bases between them. CDR1 SEHNR and CDR2 FQNEAQ come from the germline V gene (reference sequence). The CDR3 has 14 residues. The CDR3 nucleotides are TGTGCCAGCACCACCGGGACAAGGAACACTGAAGCTTTCTTT. It yields the protein CASTTGTRNTEAFF.

The chain joins TRBV3-1 (or the pseudogene TRBV3-2) to TRBJ1-1, with 7 bases identical to TRBD1. Per germline, CDR1 LGHDT and CDR2 YNNKEL (reference sequence). V dropped 1 base and J dropped 7; count of bases not matched to a gene: 12. The CDR3 is 16 amino acids. CDR3 in DNA: TGTGCCAGCAGCCAAGTCAACCCGACAGGGTCTGGTGAAGCTTTCTTT. It translates to CASSQVNPTGSGEAFF.

V usage is TRBV7-2 and J usage is TRBJ2-5, with a possible D match to TRBD1 (6 bases). The CDR3 covers 13 residues. The germline CDR1 and CDR2 sequences are SGHTA and FQGNSA. Trimming shortened V by 6 bases and J by 3 bases, and 11 bases separated the two germline ends. CDR3: CASRRSGEETQYF. The CDR3 nucleotides are TGTGCCAGCAGGAGGTCAGGGGAAGAGACCCAGTACTTC. Full variable domain (remainder filled in from reference TRBV7-2 and TRBJ2-5): GAGVSQSPSNKVTEKGKDVELRCDPISGHTALYWYRQSLGQGLEFLIYFQGNSAPDKSGLPSDRFSAERTGGSVSTLTIQRTQQEDSAVYLCASRRSGEETQYFGPGTRLLVL.

The V and J genes are TRBV7-9 and TRBJ1-2; 8 nucleotides agree with TRBD1. Germline trimming cut 5 bases from V and 6 bases from J; bases unmatched to any gene: 8. Germline CDR1 and CDR2: SEHNR and FQNEAQ (reference sequence). The CDR3 spans 14 residues. The CDR3 DNA reads as TGTGCCAGCAGCCTCGGACAGGGATTTGATGGCTACACCTTC. Protein product: CASSLGQGFDGYTF.

This clone was picked up a small number of times. This chain uses TRBV19 with TRBJ1-1, with D tentatively TRBD1 (5 bases). Per the germline V gene, CDR1 is LNHDA and CDR2 is SQIVND (reference sequence). The germline V and J ends were trimmed by 8 bases and 1 base, with 11 bases remaining between them. This CDR3 region has 13 residues. CDR3 residues: CASGGLANTEAFF. In DNA, the CDR3 is TGTGCCAGTGGGGGGTTGGCGAACACTGAAGCTTTCTTT.

V gene TRBV4-1 combines with J gene TRBJ2-5; D is perhaps TRBD2 (5 bases). CDR1 is MGHRA and CDR2 is YSYEKL in the germline V gene. The CDR3 covers 13 residues. The ends were cut back, 5 bases at V and 4 bases at J, with 11 bases in the middle. CDR3 residues: CASSTDRGETQYF. For the CDR3, the DNA is TGCGCCAGCAGCACCGACCGGGGAGAGACCCAGTACTTC.